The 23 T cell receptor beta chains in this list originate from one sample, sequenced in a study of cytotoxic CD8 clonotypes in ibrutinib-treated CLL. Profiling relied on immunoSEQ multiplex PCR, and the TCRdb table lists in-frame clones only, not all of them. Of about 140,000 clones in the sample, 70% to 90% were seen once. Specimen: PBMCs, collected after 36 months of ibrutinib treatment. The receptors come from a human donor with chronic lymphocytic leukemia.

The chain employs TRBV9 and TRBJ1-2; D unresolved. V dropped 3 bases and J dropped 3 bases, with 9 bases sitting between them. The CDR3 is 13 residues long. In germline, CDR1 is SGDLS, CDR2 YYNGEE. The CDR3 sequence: CASSAWVDYGYTF. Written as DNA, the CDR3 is TGTGCCAGCAGCGCTTGGGTCGACTATGGCTACACCTTC.

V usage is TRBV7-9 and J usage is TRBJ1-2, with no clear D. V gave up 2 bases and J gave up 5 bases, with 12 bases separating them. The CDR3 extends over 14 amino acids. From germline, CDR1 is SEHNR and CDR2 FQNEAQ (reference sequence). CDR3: CASSLLTDPYGYTF. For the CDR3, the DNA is TGTGCCAGCAGCTTATTGACTGACCCTTATGGCTACACCTTC.

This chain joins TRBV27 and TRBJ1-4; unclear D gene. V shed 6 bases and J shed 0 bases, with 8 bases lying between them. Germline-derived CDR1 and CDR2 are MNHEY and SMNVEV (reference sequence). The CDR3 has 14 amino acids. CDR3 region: CASSQRATNEKLFF. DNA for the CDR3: TGTGCCAGCAGCCAGAGAGCAACTAATGAAAAACTGTTTTTT.

The CDR3 coding sequence is TGTGCCAGCAGCTTACGGGGGGGCGAGACCCAGTACTTC. Its translation is CASSLRGGETQYF. The rearrangement uses TRBV5-6 and TRBJ2-5, with 8 positions matching TRBD2. V dropped 2 bases and J dropped 5; count of bases not matched to a gene: 2. The CDR3 extends over 13 amino acids. Germline V lookup: CDR1 SGHDT, CDR2 YYEEEE.

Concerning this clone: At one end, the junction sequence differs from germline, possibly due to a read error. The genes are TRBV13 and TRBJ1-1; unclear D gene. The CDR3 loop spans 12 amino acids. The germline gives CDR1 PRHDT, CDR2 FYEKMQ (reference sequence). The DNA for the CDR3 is TGTGCCAGCAGCCCCACGAACGCTGAAGCTTTCTTT. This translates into CASSPTNAEAFF.

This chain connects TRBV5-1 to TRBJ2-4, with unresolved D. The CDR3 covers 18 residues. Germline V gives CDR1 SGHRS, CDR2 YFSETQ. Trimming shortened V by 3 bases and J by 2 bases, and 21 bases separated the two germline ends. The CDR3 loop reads CASSSNRRSPKSKNIQYF. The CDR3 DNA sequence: TGCGCCAGCAGCTCGAACCGAAGGAGTCCCAAGTCCAAAAACATTCAGTACTTC.

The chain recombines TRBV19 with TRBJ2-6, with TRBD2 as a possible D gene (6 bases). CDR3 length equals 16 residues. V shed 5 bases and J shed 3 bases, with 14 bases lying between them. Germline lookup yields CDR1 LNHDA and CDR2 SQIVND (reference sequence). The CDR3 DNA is TGTGCCAGTAGTTTCGGGGGAGGTGATGGGGCCAACGTCCTGACTTTC. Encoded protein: CASSFGGGDGANVLTF.

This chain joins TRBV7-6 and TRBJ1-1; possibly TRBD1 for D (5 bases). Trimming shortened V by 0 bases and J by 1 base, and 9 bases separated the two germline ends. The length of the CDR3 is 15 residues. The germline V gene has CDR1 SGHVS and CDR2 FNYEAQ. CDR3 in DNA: TGTGCCAGCAGCTTAGCGACCACAGGGAACACTGAAGCTTTCTTT. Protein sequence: CASSLATTGNTEAFF.

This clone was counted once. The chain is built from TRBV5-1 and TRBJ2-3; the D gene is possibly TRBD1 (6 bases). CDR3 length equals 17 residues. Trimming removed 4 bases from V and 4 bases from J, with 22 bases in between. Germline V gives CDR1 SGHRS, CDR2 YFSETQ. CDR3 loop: CASSPSSYRVRADTQYF. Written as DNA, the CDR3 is TGCGCCAGCAGCCCGTCCTCTTACAGGGTTAGGGCAGATACGCAGTATTTT.

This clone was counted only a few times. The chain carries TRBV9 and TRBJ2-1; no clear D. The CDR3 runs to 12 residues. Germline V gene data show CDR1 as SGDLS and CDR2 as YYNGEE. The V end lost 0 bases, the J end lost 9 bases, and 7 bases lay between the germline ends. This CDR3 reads CASSVGAAEQFF. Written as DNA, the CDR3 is TGTGCCAGCAGCGTAGGGGCTGCTGAGCAGTTCTTC.

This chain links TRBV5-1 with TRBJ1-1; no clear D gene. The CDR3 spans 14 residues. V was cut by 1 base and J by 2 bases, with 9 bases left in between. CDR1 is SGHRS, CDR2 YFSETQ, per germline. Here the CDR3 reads CASSLFLTNTEAFF. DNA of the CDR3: TGCGCCAGCAGCTTGTTCCTTACAAACACTGAAGCTTTCTTT.

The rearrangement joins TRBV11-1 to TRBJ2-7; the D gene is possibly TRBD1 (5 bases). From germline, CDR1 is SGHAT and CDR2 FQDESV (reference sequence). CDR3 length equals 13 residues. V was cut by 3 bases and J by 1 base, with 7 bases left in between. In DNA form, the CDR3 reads TGTGCCAGCAGCTTCCCAGGGTCCTACGAGCAGTACTTC. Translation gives CASSFPGSYEQYF.

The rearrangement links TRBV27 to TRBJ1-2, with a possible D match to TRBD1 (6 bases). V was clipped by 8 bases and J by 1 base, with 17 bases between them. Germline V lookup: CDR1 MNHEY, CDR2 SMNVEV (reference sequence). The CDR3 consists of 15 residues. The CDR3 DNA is TGTGCCAGCCGGAGGTTGGGGGGGCTTAACTATGGCTACACCTTC. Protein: CASRRLGGLNYGYTF.

The CDR3 nucleotides read TGCGCCAGCAGCCCCAGGGTGGCTGGAAACACCATATATTTT. It translates to CASSPRVAGNTIYF. The rearrangement links TRBV5-1 to TRBJ1-3, with D possibly TRBD1 on 5 matching bases. V was trimmed by 4 bases and J by 2 bases, leaving 10 bases between them. Germline V gene data show CDR1 as SGHRS and CDR2 as YFSETQ. The CDR3 contains 14 residues.

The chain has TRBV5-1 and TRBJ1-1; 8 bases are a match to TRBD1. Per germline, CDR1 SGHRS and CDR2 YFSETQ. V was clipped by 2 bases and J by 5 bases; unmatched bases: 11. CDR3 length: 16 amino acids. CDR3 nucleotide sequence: TGCGCCAGCAGCTTTCTACTTCAGGGGGCTGGGACTGAAGCTTTCTTT. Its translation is CASSFLLQGAGTEAFF.

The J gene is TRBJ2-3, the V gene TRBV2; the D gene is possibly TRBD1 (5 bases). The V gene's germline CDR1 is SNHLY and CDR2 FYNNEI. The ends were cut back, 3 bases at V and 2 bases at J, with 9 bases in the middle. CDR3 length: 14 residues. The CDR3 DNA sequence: TGTGCCAGCAGTGACGCCAGGGACACAGATACGCAGTATTTT. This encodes CASSDARDTDTQYF.

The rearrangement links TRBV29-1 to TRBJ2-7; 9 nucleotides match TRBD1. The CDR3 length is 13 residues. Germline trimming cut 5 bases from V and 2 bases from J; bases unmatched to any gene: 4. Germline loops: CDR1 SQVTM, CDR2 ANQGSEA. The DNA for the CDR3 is TGCAGCGTTCTTAGACAGGGGGCCTACGAGCAGTACTTC. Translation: CSVLRQGAYEQYF.

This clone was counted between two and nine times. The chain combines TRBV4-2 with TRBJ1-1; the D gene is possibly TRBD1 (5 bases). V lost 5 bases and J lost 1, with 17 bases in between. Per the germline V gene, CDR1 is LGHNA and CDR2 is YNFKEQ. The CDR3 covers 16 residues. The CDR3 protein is CASSLGWTGPNTEAFF. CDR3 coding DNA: TGTGCCAGCAGCTTAGGATGGACGGGGCCGAACACTGAAGCTTTCTTT.

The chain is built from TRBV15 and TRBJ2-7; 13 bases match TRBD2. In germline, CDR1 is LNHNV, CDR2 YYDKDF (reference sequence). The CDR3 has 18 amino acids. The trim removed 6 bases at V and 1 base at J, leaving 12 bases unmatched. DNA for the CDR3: TGTGCCACCAGTCCTCATCGGACTAGCGGGAGAAAATCCTACGAGCAGTACTTC. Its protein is CATSPHRTSGRKSYEQYF.

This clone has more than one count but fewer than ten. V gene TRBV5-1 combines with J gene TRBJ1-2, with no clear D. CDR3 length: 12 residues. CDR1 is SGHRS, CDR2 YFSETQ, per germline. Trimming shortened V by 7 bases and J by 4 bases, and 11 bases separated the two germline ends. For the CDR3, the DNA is TGCGCCAGCGGGAGATTGGGCTATGGCTACACCTTC. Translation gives CASGRLGYGYTF.

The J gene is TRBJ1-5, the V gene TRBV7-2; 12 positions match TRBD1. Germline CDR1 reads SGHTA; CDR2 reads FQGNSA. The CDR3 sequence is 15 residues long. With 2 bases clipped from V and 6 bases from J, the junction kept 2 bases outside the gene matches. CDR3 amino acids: CASSLWGQGAQPQHF. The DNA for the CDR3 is TGTGCCAGCAGCTTATGGGGACAGGGGGCTCAGCCCCAGCATTTT.

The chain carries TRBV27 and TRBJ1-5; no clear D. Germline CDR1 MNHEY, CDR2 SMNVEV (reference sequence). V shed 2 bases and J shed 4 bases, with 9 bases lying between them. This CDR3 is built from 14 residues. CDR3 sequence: CASSLGQLNQPQHF. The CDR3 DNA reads TGTGCCAGCAGTTTAGGGCAGTTAAATCAGCCCCAGCATTTT.

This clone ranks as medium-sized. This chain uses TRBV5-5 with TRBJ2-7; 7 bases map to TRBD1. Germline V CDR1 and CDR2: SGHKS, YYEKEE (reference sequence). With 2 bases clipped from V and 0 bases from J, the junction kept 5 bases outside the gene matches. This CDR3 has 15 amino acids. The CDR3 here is CASSFLRDSSYEQYF. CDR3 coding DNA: TGTGCCAGCAGCTTTCTCAGGGACAGCTCCTACGAGCAGTACTTC.